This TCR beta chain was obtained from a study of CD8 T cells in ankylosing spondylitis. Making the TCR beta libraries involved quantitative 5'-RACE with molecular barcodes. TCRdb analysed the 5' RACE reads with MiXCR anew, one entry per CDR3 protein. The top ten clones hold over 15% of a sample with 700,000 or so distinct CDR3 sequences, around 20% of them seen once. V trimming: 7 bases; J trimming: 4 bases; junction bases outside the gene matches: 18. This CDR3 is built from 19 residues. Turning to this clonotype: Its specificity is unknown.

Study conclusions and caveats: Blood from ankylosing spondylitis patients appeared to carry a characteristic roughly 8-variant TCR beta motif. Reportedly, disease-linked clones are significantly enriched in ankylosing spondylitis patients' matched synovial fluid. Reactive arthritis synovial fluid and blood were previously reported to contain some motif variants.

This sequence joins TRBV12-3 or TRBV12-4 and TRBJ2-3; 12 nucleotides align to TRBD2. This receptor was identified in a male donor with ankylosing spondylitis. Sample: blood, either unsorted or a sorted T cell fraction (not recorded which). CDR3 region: CASTDRGLAGGSGPDTQYF. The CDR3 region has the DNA TGTGCCAGCACCGACAGGGGCCTAGCGGGAGGGAGTGGCCCAGATACGCAGTATTTT.